Each of the 17 T cell receptor beta chains below was sequenced from the same sample in a study of vaccination effects on CD4 cells after COVID-19. The antigens of these receptors remain unknown. Antigen-specific CD4+ T cells were expanded (with viral peptide pools) by the ViraFEST assay ahead of sequencing. Scientists isolated CD4+ T cells after a roughly 9-day culture period ended. Negative nucleocapsid antibody tests before and after vaccination confirmed no previous SARS-CoV-2 infection. The table came from immunoSEQ multiplex PCR; TCRdb's copy has only in-frame clones and leaves some out. The sample lists roughly 25,000 clones, 73% occurring once. Specimen: CD4+ T cells from PBMCs cultured with SARS-CoV-2 spike peptides, collected before COVID-19 vaccination. These receptors were taken from a human donor who received a COVID-19 vaccine.

The chain combines TRBV6-1 with TRBJ2-7; D is undetermined. Trimming took 2 bases from V and 2 from J, leaving 10 bases between them. Per the germline V gene, CDR1 is MNHNS and CDR2 is SASEGT. The CDR3 sequence is 14 residues long. As DNA, the CDR3 is TGTGCCAGCAGTGAAAATAGAAACCCCTACGAGCAGTACTTC. The encoded protein is CASSENRNPYEQYF.

This clone has just a few counts. This chain joins TRBV4-1 and TRBJ1-5; unclear D gene. The germline V gene encodes CDR1 MGHRA and CDR2 YSYEKL. V was trimmed by 2 bases and J by 7 bases, leaving 12 bases between them. There are 14 residues in the CDR3. DNA for the CDR3: TGCGCCAGCAGCCAATTGGGTTTTGGACAGCCCCAGCATTTT. This codes for CASSQLGFGQPQHF.

This chain uses TRBV18 with TRBJ1-4; D uncertain. This CDR3 contains 16 residues. Between the trimmed V and J ends, which lost 8 bases and 0 bases, there was a span of 16 bases. Germline lookup yields CDR1 KGHSH and CDR2 LQKENI. The CDR3 DNA follows: TGTGCCAGCGGAACGGGCCCAGTAGCAACTAATGAAAAACTGTTTTTT. Its translation: CASGTGPVATNEKLFF. The full variable domain, completed using reference TRBV18 and TRBJ1-4, is NAGVMQNPRHLVRRRGQEARLRCSPMKGHSHVYWYRQLPEEGLKFMVYLQKENIIDESGMPKERFSAEFPKEGPSILRIQQVVRGDSAAYFCASGTGPVATNEKLFFGSGTQLSVL.

In DNA, the CDR3 is TGTGCCGCCCGGGCAGCCAGGCCGGGCACCGGGGAGCTGTTTTTT. It codes for CAARAARPGTGELFF. The J gene is TRBJ2-2, the V gene TRBV10-3; no definite D call. V was shortened by 11 bases and J by 4 bases, with 20 bases between the two germline ends. In germline, CDR1 is ENHRY, CDR2 SYGVKD. The CDR3 has 15 amino acids.

The chain is built from TRBV5-1 and TRBJ2-1; D ambiguous. Trimming shortened V by 0 bases and J by 9 bases, and 19 bases separated the two germline ends. From germline, CDR1 is SGHRS and CDR2 YFSETQ. This CDR3 is 16 amino acids long. CDR3 loop: CASSLASFVALSEQFF. CDR3 coding DNA: TGCGCCAGCAGCTTGGCCAGCTTTGTAGCCCTTAGTGAGCAGTTCTTC. Full variable domain (outside the CDR3, taken from reference TRBV5-1 and TRBJ2-1): KAGVTQTPRYLIKTRGQQVTLSCSPISGHRSVSWYQQTPGQGLQFLFEYFSETQRNKGNFPGRFSGRQFSNSRSEMNVSTLELGDSALYLCASSLASFVALSEQFFGPGTRLTVL.

The chain combines TRBV6-5 with TRBJ2-3, with D unclear. Looked up from germline, CDR1 is MNHEY and CDR2 is SVGAGI. CDR3 length: 11 residues. The V and J ends lost 8 bases and 3 bases respectively, with 6 bases between them. The CDR3 sequence is CASSITDTQYF. The CDR3 bases are TGTGCCAGCTCGATAACAGATACGCAGTATTTT.

The rearrangement links TRBV19 to TRBJ1-5, with a weak D call TRBD1 (6 bases). The germline V gene has CDR1 LNHDA and CDR2 SQIVND (reference sequence). V was clipped by 4 bases and J by 3 bases, with 16 bases between them. The CDR3 has 16 residues. The CDR3 reads CASSTTWTVLNQPQHF. CDR3 DNA: TGTGCCAGTAGTACGACCTGGACAGTTCTCAATCAGCCCCAGCATTTT.

The chain combines TRBV11-3 with TRBJ2-5, with D possibly being TRBD2 (5 bases). V lost 0 bases and J lost 5, with 7 bases in between. The CDR3 sequence is 13 residues long. In germline, CDR1 is SGHNT, CDR2 YENEEA. CDR3 in amino acids: CASSLDPGETQYF. As DNA, the CDR3 is TGTGCCAGCAGCTTAGACCCGGGGGAGACCCAGTACTTC.

This sequence joins TRBV18 and TRBJ2-1; 8 positions agree with TRBD1. This CDR3 region has 15 residues. Germline V gives CDR1 KGHSH, CDR2 LQKENI. V was clipped by 4 bases and J by 7 bases; unmatched bases: 9. The CDR3 DNA reads as TGTGCCAGCTCACTTGTGGACAGGGCTGAGAATGAGCAGTTCTTC. This gives the protein CASSLVDRAENEQFF.

With regard to this clone: The same CDR3 arises from other DNA sequences in this sample as well. V usage is TRBV6-4 and J usage is TRBJ2-1; D is possibly TRBD2 (6 bases). CDR1 is MRHNA and CDR2 is SNTAGT in the germline V gene. The V end lost 0 bases, the J end lost 0 bases, and 6 bases lay between the germline ends. This CDR3 is 15 amino acids long. CDR3 loop: CASSDSSGSYNEQFF. The CDR3 DNA follows: TGTGCCAGCAGTGACTCTAGCGGCTCCTACAATGAGCAGTTCTTC.

The chain links TRBV5-8 to TRBJ2-2; 8 positions match TRBD2. J gave up 6 bases and V 4 bases, and 8 bases lay outside the gene matches. CDR3 length: 15 amino acids. From germline, CDR1 is SGHTS and CDR2 YDEGEE. CDR3 DNA sequence: TGTGCCAGCAGCCCCGTCGGGGGGGGCGCCGGGGAGCTGTTTTTT. Its translation: CASSPVGGGAGELFF.

The chain has TRBV5-1 and TRBJ1-2, with TRBD1 identical over 8 bases. Germline V gene sequence: CDR1 SGHRS, CDR2 YFSETQ. The trim removed 6 bases at V and 4 bases at J, leaving 20 bases unmatched. The CDR3 consists of 18 residues. DNA of the CDR3: TGCGCCAGCACCCTTGCCCCTACGGGACAGGAGTTACTCTATGGCTACACCTTC. This sequence encodes CASTLAPTGQELLYGYTF. The whole variable domain, remainder taken from reference TRBV5-1 and TRBJ1-2, is KAGVTQTPRYLIKTRGQQVTLSCSPISGHRSVSWYQQTPGQGLQFLFEYFSETQRNKGNFPGRFSGRQFSNSRSEMNVSTLELGDSALYLCASTLAPTGQELLYGYTFGSGTRLTVV.

The chain is built from TRBV3-1 (or the pseudogene TRBV3-2) and TRBJ2-1; D gene ambiguous. The germline V and J ends were trimmed by 1 base and 9 bases, with 10 bases remaining between them. The CDR3 consists of 13 residues. Germline values: CDR1 LGHDT, CDR2 YNNKEL (reference sequence). CDR3 loop: CASSQVGAGEQFF. In DNA, the CDR3 is TGTGCCAGCAGCCAAGTTGGAGCCGGTGAGCAGTTCTTC.

This rearrangement joins TRBV3-1 (or the pseudogene TRBV3-2) to TRBJ2-7; 8 nucleotides line up with TRBD1. This CDR3 region has 14 residues. Trimming removed 4 bases from V and 1 base from J; junction bases left unmatched: 3. Germline CDR1 and CDR2: LGHDT and YNNKEL (reference sequence). In nucleotides, the CDR3 is TGTGCCAGCAGCCGGACAGGGTCATCCTACGAGCAGTACTTC. Amino acids: CASSRTGSSYEQYF.

The rearrangement links TRBV7-2 to TRBJ2-5; no clear D gene. V was shortened by 1 base and J by 0 bases, with 9 bases between the two germline ends. The CDR3 is made up of 15 amino acids. Germline V CDR1 and CDR2: SGHTA, FQGNSA. CDR3 loop: CASSLGPRNQETQYF. The CDR3 nucleotides read TGTGCCAGCAGCTTAGGCCCCCGGAACCAAGAGACCCAGTACTTC.

V is TRBV6-5 and J is TRBJ1-2; possible D gene TRBD1, 6 bases. The germline V and J ends were trimmed by 4 bases and 4 bases, with 10 bases remaining between them. Germline assignment: CDR1 MNHEY and CDR2 SVGAGI. The CDR3 totals 13 residues. Here the CDR3 reads CASSLQGRYGYTF. CDR3 nucleotides: TGTGCCAGCAGTTTACAGGGCCGCTATGGCTACACCTTC.

J is TRBJ2-3 and V is TRBV5-1; 10 bases line up with TRBD2. This CDR3 contains 17 residues. Looked up from germline, CDR1 is SGHRS and CDR2 is YFSETQ. Trimming cost V 0 bases and J 5 bases; bases outside gene matches: 9. In nucleotides, the CDR3 is TGCGCCAGCAGCTTGGGTCTAGCGGGGGCTATGATAGATACGCAGTATTTT. This gives the protein CASSLGLAGAMIDTQYF. Full variable domain (rest looked up from reference TRBV5-1 and TRBJ2-3): KAGVTQTPRYLIKTRGQQVTLSCSPISGHRSVSWYQQTPGQGLQFLFEYFSETQRNKGNFPGRFSGRQFSNSRSEMNVSTLELGDSALYLCASSLGLAGAMIDTQYFGPGTRLTVL.